This entry lists 21 T cell receptor beta chains sequenced from one sample in a study of T cells in Graves' hyperthyroidism and ophthalmopathy. TCR beta CDR3 regions were amplified from RNA transcripts. A first-round RT-PCR of the TCR CDR3 used the HTBI primer set. TCRdb called the multiplex PCR reads again in MiXCR, with one record for every CDR3 protein. In the table there are under 700,000 distinct CDR3 sequences, approximately 15% of which are singletons. Input material: blood. Receptor source: a woman aged 18-29 years with Graves' hyperthyroidism.

The V and J genes are TRBV20-1 and TRBJ1-4; D perhaps matches TRBD1 (6 bases). In germline, CDR1 is DFQATT, CDR2 SNEGSKA (reference sequence). CDR3 length: 16 residues. The V end was cut by 6 bases, the J end by 5 bases, with 22 bases between. The chain's CDR3 is CSAIHRAWPRNEKLFF. In DNA, the CDR3 is TGCAGTGCGATCCACAGGGCTTGGCCCCGAAATGAAAAACTGTTTTTT.

This clonotype came up many times. This sequence joins TRBV3-1 and TRBJ2-3, with TRBD2 identical over 7 bases. V lost 4 bases and J lost 6; bases outside the gene matches: 13. CDR3 size: 16 residues. The V gene's germline CDR1 is LGHDT and CDR2 YNNKEL (reference sequence). CDR3 protein: CASSPGLAAGVDTQYF. The CDR3 DNA is TGTGCCAGCAGCCCTGGGTTGGCGGCGGGGGTGGATACGCAGTATTTT.

This clonotype was found many times. The chain has TRBV28 and TRBJ1-2; 8 nucleotides agree with TRBD1. The V and J ends lost 6 bases and 8 bases, in that order; junction bases with no gene match: 11. This CDR3 is built from 14 residues. Germline CDR1 MDHEN, CDR2 SYDVKM. The CDR3 bases are TGTGCCAGCAGACTGACAGGGGACGCTGGGGGCTACACCTTC. Protein sequence: CASRLTGDAGGYTF.

This chain connects TRBV12-3 or TRBV12-4 to TRBJ2-7, with 11 bases aligning to TRBD2. The trim removed 4 bases at V and 7 bases at J, leaving 9 bases unmatched. The CDR3 has 15 residues. The CDR3 DNA follows: TGTGCCAGCAGTTCCTCGACTAGCGGGGAGAGGGAGCAGTACTTC. It is translated as CASSSSTSGEREQYF.

There are a few counts of this clonotype. The genes are TRBV12-3 or TRBV12-4 and TRBJ1-3; D remains ambiguous. The CDR3 runs to 15 residues. V dropped 2 bases and J dropped 0 bases, with 8 bases sitting between them. The CDR3 spells CASSLKASSGNTIYF. CDR3 DNA sequence: TGTGCCAGCAGTTTAAAGGCCTCCTCTGGAAACACCATATATTTT.

This clonotype was seen only a few times. This chain connects TRBV5-1 to TRBJ1-2, with D possibly TRBD1 on 6 matching bases. Between the trimmed V and J ends, which lost 4 bases and 2 bases, there was a span of 15 bases. The length of the CDR3 is 15 residues. Germline V gene sequence: CDR1 SGHRS, CDR2 YFSETQ. CDR3: CASSPWDKGNYGYTF. DNA for the CDR3: TGCGCCAGCAGCCCCTGGGACAAAGGGAACTATGGCTACACCTTC.

This rearrangement joins TRBV7-9 to TRBJ2-7; D ambiguous. The germline V gene encodes CDR1 SEHNR and CDR2 FQNEAQ (reference sequence). The CDR3 runs 14 residues. V was clipped by 4 bases and J by 3 bases, with 13 bases between them. This CDR3 is CASSSPQNIYEQYF. The DNA of the CDR3 is TGTGCCAGCAGCTCGCCTCAAAATATCTACGAGCAGTACTTC.

The V call is TRBV20-1, the J call TRBJ2-5; D not resolved. There are 13 residues in the CDR3. Germline V gene data show CDR1 as DFQATT and CDR2 as SNEGSKA (reference sequence). Trimming took 7 bases from V and 0 from J, leaving 12 bases between them. This chain's CDR3 is CSVVGEYQETQYF. DNA of the CDR3: TGCAGTGTGGTCGGAGAGTACCAAGAGACCCAGTACTTC.

The V and J genes are TRBV7-9 and TRBJ1-1; no reliable D call. Trimming pared 4 bases from V and 11 bases from J, leaving 5 bases between. This CDR3 region has 9 residues. CDR1 and CDR2 (germline): SEHNR, FQNEAQ (reference sequence). The CDR3 loop reads CASSSPAFF. CDR3 DNA: TGTGCCAGCAGCTCCCCGGCTTTCTTT.

Many counts were recorded for this clonotype. V is TRBV5-1 and J is TRBJ1-1; D not resolved. The CDR3 consists of 14 residues. Trimming shortened V by 0 bases and J by 4 bases, and 10 bases separated the two germline ends. Germline CDR1 is SGHRS and CDR2 is YFSETQ. This CDR3 is CASSLAGSGTEAFF. The DNA of the CDR3 is TGCGCCAGCAGCTTGGCTGGAAGTGGCACTGAAGCTTTCTTT. The full variable domain, rest sourced from reference TRBV5-1 and TRBJ1-1, is KAGVTQTPRYLIKTRGQQVTLSCSPISGHRSVSWYQQTPGQGLQFLFEYFSETQRNKGNFPGRFSGRQFSNSRSEMNVSTLELGDSALYLCASSLAGSGTEAFFGQGTRLTVV.

This clonotype was seen repeatedly, ten times or more. The rearrangement uses TRBV6-1 and TRBJ1-1; the D is unclear. The ends were cut back, 4 bases at V and 1 base at J, with 7 bases in the middle. In germline, CDR1 is MNHNS, CDR2 SASEGT. The CDR3 consists of 13 residues. DNA for the CDR3: TGTGCCAGCAGTGGGGATTCGAACACTGAAGCTTTCTTT. Its translation: CASSGDSNTEAFF.

Worth noting for this clonotype: A read error may explain this, as a much larger clone is one base away. The chain joins TRBV12-5 to TRBJ2-5; a weak D match, TRBD1 (8 bases). Germline CDR1 reads LGHNT; CDR2 reads FRNRAP. V lost 5 bases to trimming and J lost 7 bases, with 23 bases between them. This CDR3 is built from 16 residues. The chain's CDR3 is CASGLGGTGRPRTQYF. CDR3 bases: TGTGCTAGTGGTCTGGGGGGGACAGGACGCCCTCGGACCCAGTACTTC.

This clonotype was found many times. The chain is built from TRBV2 and TRBJ1-1; no reliable D call. Germline CDR1 SNHLY, CDR2 FYNNEI. Trimming stripped 7 bases from V and 1 base from J, with 7 bases between. The CDR3 consists of 12 residues. In nucleotides, the CDR3 is TGTGCCAGCACCCGGGGGAACACTGAAGCTTTCTTT. It codes for CASTRGNTEAFF.

This clonotype came up a few times. V is TRBV10-3 and J is TRBJ2-3, with D tentatively TRBD2 (6 bases). The CDR3 sequence is 15 residues long. Germline V CDR1 and CDR2: ENHRY, SYGVKD. Between the trimmed V and J ends, which lost 3 bases and 0 bases, there was a span of 10 bases. In nucleotides, the CDR3 is TGTGCCATCAGTGAACGCGGGGAGAGCACAGATACGCAGTATTTT. This sequence encodes CAISERGESTDTQYF.

This clonotype was seen at least ten times. The genes are TRBV5-1 and TRBJ2-7, with 13 nucleotides matching TRBD2. Looked up from germline, CDR1 is SGHRS and CDR2 is YFSETQ. The CDR3 has 16 residues. J gave up 2 bases and V 4 bases, and 6 bases lay outside the gene matches. In DNA, the CDR3 is TGCGCCAGCAGCCCGGGACTAGCGGGGACCACCTACGAGCAGTACTTC. Its translation: CASSPGLAGTTYEQYF. Combining the CDR3 with reference TRBV5-1 and TRBJ2-7 gives the whole variable domain KAGVTQTPRYLIKTRGQQVTLSCSPISGHRSVSWYQQTPGQGLQFLFEYFSETQRNKGNFPGRFSGRQFSNSRSEMNVSTLELGDSALYLCASSPGLAGTTYEQYFGPGTRLTVT.

Comments on this clonotype: This may come from a read error, since a much larger clone is one base off. The rearrangement links TRBV24-1 to TRBJ1-1; maybe TRBD1 (5 bases). Looked up from germline, CDR1 is KGHDR and CDR2 is SFDVKD. The CDR3 totals 16 residues. CDR3 protein: CASSDSRPTGNTEAFF. Written as DNA, the CDR3 is TGTGCCTCCAGTGATTCTCGGCCTACAGGGAACACTGAAGCTTTCTTT.

This clonotype was seen just once. This chain joins TRBV7-2 and TRBJ1-2, with D perhaps TRBD1 (5 bases). Trimming took off 4 bases at V and 1 base at J, with 10 bases between the two ends. Looked up from germline, CDR1 is SGHTA and CDR2 is FQGNSA. The CDR3 totals 14 residues. DNA for the CDR3: TGTGCCAGCAGCTGGGGGACGGATAACTATGGCTACACCTTC. It is translated as CASSWGTDNYGYTF.

This clonotype was counted ten times or more. The V and J genes are TRBV20-1 and TRBJ1-5, with D hard to call. CDR3 length: 13 amino acids. From germline, CDR1 is DFQATT and CDR2 SNEGSKA (reference sequence). V lost 6 bases and J 4 bases, leaving 13 bases between the germline ends. The CDR3 bases are TGCAGTGCAGGACGGAGAACTAATCAGCCCCAGCATTTT. Protein: CSAGRRTNQPQHF.

The V call is TRBV15, the J call TRBJ2-6; D may match TRBD1 or TRBD2 (5 bases each). Trimming pared 1 base from V and 0 bases from J, leaving 22 bases between. This CDR3 has 21 amino acids. CDR1 and CDR2 from the germline V gene are LNHNV and YYDKDF (reference sequence). CDR3 region: CATSRGWDGLRASSGANVLTF. CDR3 DNA: TGTGCCACCAGCAGAGGTTGGGACGGGTTGAGGGCTAGCTCTGGGGCCAACGTCCTGACTTTC.

This clonotype showed up many times. V usage is TRBV6-1 and J usage is TRBJ1-1; D ambiguous. CDR3 length equals 13 residues. Germline assignment: CDR1 MNHNS and CDR2 SASEGT. Trimming removed 4 bases at V and 1 base at J, with 7 bases between. CDR3 bases: TGTGCCAGCAGTGGAAACCGGAACACTGAAGCTTTCTTT. This sequence encodes CASSGNRNTEAFF.

This clonotype has a handful of counts. This chain uses TRBV7-9 with TRBJ2-4; 13 nucleotides match TRBD2. CDR1 is SEHNR and CDR2 is FQNEAQ in the germline V gene (reference sequence). CDR3 length: 16 residues. V trimming: 4 bases; J trimming: 4 bases; junction bases outside the gene matches: 4. The CDR3 DNA follows: TGTGCCAGCAGCTCCGGGACTAGCGGGGAAAAAAACATTCAGTACTTC. Its translation: CASSSGTSGEKNIQYF.